The sequence of this T cell receptor (beta chain) was determined in a study of blood T cell repertoires in COVID-19. Study as a whole: The analysed material was cDNA or gDNA that came from T cells, B-cell-depleted T cells, or PBMCs.

Study processing details: Nucleated cell counts were estimated from reference gene primer amplification. TCRdb's copy holds only in-frame clones and misses some; the assay was immunoSEQ multiplex PCR. That table furnishes V, J and clone size, whereas the DNA furnished D and trimming. The top ten clones hold 5.1% of a sample with about 200,000 clones, 80% of them seen once. The sequenced material came from peripheral blood. This receptor was identified in a human donor in a cohort sampled during active COVID-19.

Written as DNA, the CDR3 is TGCGCCAGCAGCTCTAGCGGGGGGGCGTACAATGAGCAGTTCTTC. Translated: CASSSSGGAYNEQFF. The genes are TRBV5-1 and TRBJ2-1; TRBD2 aligns across 12 bases. This CDR3 comprises 15 residues. V shed 3 bases and J 4 bases; nucleotides not matched to a gene: 2. From germline, CDR1 is SGHRS and CDR2 YFSETQ.